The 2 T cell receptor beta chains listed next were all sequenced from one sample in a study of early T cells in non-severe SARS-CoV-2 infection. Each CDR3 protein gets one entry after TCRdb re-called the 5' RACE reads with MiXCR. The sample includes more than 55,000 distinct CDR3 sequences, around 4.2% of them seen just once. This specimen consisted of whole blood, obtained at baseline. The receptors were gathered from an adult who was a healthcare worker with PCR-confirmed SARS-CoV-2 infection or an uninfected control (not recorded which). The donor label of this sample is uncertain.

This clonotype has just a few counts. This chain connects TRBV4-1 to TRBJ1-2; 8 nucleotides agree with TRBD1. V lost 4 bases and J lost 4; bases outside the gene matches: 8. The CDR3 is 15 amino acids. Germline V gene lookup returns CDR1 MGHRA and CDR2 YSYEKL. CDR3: CASSPPGQGSYGYTF. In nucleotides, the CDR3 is TGCGCCAGCAGCCCCCCAGGACAGGGCAGCTATGGCTACACCTTC.

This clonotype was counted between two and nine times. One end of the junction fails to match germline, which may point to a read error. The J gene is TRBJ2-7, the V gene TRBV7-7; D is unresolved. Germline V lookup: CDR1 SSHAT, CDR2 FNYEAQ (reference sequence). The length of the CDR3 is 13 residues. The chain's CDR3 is CASSLSDSYEQYF. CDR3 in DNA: TGTGCTAGCAGCCTCTCCGATTCCTACGAGCAGTACTTC.